The clone carrying this TCR beta chain has more than one count but fewer than ten. Its matching antigen is unknown. Unique molecular identifiers had been added to the TCR beta cDNA libraries. Roughly 0.5 million cDNA molecules were obtained from roughly 1 to 10 million T cells. TCRdb called the PCR reads again in MiXCR, with one record for every CDR3 protein. In the table there are around 710,000 distinct CDR3 sequences, about 45% of which are singletons. This sample is part of a study of post-analysis software for immune sequencing data. Germline V gives CDR1 SGDLS, CDR2 YYNGEE. CDR3 length equals 15 residues. With V trimmed by 5 bases and J by 1 base, 4 bases remained unmatched. Study observations and caveats: When patients were compared with controls, a handful of TRBV segments were more frequent, TRBV5-6, TRBV5-1 and TRBV20-1 among them. Samples from a shared batch, those prepared together, strongly co-clustered by F measure.

The sequencing sample was made of blood. The J gene is TRBJ2-5, the V gene TRBV9; TRBD2 matches 11 bases. The receptor was isolated from a girl aged 5 to 17 with multiple sclerosis. CDR3 in amino acids: CASRAGTSGQETQYF. CDR3 nucleotides: TGTGCCAGCAGGGCCGGGACTAGCGGCCAAGAGACCCAGTACTTC.